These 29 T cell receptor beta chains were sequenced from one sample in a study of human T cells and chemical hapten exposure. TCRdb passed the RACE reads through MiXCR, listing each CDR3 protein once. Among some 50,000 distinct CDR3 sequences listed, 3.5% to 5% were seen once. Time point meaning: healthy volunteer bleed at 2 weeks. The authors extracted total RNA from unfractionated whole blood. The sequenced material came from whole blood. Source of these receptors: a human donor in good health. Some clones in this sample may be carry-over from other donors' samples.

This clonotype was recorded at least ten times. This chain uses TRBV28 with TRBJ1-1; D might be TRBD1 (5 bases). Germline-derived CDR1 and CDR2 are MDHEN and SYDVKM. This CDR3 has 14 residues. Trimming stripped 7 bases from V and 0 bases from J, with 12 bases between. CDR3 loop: CASTLRQMNTEAFF. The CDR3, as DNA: TGTGCCAGCACCCTCCGACAGATGAACACTGAAGCTTTCTTT.

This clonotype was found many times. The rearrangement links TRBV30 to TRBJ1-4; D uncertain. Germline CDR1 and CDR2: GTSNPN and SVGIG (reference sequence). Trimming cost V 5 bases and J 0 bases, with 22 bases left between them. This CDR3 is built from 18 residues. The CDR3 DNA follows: TGTGCCTGGGGGGTAGGACTTCTCAGTGGGGCAACTAATGAAAAACTGTTTTTT. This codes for CAWGVGLLSGATNEKLFF.

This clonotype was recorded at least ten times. The CDR3: CASSFASGVLQNEQFF. In DNA, the CDR3 is TGTGCCAGCAGTTTCGCTAGCGGGGTCCTACAAAATGAGCAGTTCTTC. This chain connects TRBV28 to TRBJ2-1; 9 nucleotides line up with TRBD2. The CDR3 runs to 16 residues. CDR1 and CDR2 from the germline V gene are MDHEN and SYDVKM. Losses at the gene ends were 3 bases for V and 7 bases for J; bases not matched to a gene: 10. The full variable domain, in which reference TRBV28 and TRBJ2-1 provide the parts outside the CDR3, is DVKVTQSSRYLVKRTGEKVFLECVQDMDHENMFWYRQDPGLGLRLIYFSYDVKMKEKGDIPEGYSVSREKKERFSLILESASTNQTSMYLCASSFASGVLQNEQFFGPGTRLTVL.

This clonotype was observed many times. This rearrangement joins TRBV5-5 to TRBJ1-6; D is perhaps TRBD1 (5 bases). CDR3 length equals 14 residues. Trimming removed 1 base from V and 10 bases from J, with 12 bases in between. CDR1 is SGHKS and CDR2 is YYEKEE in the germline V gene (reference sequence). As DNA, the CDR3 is TGTGCCAGCAGCTTGATCGGGGGGAACTCACCCCTCCACTTT. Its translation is CASSLIGGNSPLHF. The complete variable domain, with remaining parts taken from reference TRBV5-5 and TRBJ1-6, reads DAGVTQSPTHLIKTRGQQVTLRCSPISGHKSVSWYQQVLGQGPQFIFQYYEKEERGRGNFPDRFSARQFPNYSSELNVNALLLGDSALYLCASSLIGGNSPLHFGNGTRLTVT.

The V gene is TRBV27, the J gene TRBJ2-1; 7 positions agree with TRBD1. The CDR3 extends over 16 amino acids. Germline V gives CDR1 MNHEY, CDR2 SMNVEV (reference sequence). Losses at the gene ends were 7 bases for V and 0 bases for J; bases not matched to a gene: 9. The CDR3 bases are TGTGCCAGCACCTACAGGGGCTTGAGCTCCTACAATGAGCAGTTCTTC. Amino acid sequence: CASTYRGLSSYNEQFF.

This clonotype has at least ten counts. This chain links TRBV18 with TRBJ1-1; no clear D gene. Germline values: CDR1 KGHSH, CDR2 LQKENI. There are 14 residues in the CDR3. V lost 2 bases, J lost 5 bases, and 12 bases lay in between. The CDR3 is CASSPTAGETEAFF. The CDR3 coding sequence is TGTGCCAGCTCACCAACCGCAGGTGAAACTGAAGCTTTCTTT.

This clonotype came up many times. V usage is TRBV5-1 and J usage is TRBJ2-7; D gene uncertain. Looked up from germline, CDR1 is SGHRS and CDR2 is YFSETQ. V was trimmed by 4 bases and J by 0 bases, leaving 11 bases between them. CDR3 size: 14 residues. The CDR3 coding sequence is TGCGCCAGCAGCCCTCGACTCGGCTCCTACGAGCAGTACTTC. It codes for CASSPRLGSYEQYF.

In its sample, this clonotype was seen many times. In DNA, the CDR3 is TGCGCCAGCAGCTGGGACCGCCAAGAGACCCAGTACTTC. It is translated as CASSWDRQETQYF. The chain uses TRBV5-1 and TRBJ2-5; either TRBD1 or TRBD2 may fit D (5 bases each). The CDR3 contains 13 residues. Germline V gene lookup returns CDR1 SGHRS and CDR2 YFSETQ. The germline V and J ends were trimmed by 3 bases and 1 base, with 7 bases remaining between them.

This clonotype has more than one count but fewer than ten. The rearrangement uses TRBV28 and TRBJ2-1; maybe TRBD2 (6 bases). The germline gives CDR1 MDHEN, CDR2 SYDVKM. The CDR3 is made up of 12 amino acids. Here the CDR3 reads CAAGLEEGEQFF. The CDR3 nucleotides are TGTGCGGCGGGACTCGAGGAGGGGGAGCAGTTCTTC.

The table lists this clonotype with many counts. CDR3 sequence reads: CASSPIRREGRETQYF. CDR3 nucleotide sequence: TGTGCCAGCAGCCCAATCAGGCGGGAGGGCCGAGAGACCCAGTACTTC. The V and J genes are TRBV7-4 and TRBJ2-5; 9 positions agree with TRBD2. CDR1 is SGHVT and CDR2 is SQSDAQ in the germline V gene. This CDR3 has 16 residues. V was clipped by 5 bases and J by 4 bases; unmatched bases: 11. Full variable domain (outside the CDR3, taken from reference TRBV7-4 and TRBJ2-5): GAGVSQSPRYKVAKRGRDVALRCDSISGHVTLYWYRQTLGQGSEVLTYSQSDAQRDKSGRPSGRFSAERPERSVSTLKIQRTEQGDSAVYLCASSPIRREGRETQYFGPGTRLLVL.

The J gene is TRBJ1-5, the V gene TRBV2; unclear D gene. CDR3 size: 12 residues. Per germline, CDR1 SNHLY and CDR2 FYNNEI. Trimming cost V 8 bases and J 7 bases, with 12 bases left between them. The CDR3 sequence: CASRNPDQPQHF. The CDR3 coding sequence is TGTGCCAGCCGGAACCCGGACCAGCCCCAGCATTTT.

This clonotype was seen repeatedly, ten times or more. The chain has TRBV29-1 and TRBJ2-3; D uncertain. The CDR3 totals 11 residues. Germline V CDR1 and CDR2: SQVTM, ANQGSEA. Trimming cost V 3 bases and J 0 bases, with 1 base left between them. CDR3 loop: CSVDSTDTQYF. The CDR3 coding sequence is TGCAGCGTTGACAGCACAGATACGCAGTATTTT.

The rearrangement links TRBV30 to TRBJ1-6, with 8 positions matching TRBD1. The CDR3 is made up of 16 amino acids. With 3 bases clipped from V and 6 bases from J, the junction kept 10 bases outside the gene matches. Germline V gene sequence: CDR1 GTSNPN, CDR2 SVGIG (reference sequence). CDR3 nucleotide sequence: TGTGCCTGGAGGATCTCGGACAGGGCGAGTAATTCACCCCTCCACTTT. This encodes CAWRISDRASNSPLHF.

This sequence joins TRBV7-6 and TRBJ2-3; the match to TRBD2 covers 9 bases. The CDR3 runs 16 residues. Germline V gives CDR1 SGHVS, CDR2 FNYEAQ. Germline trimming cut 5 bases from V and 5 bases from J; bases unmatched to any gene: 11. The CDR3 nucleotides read TGTGCCAGCAGCCGTGTAGCGGGAGTGCCCCAAGATACGCAGTATTTT. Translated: CASSRVAGVPQDTQYF.

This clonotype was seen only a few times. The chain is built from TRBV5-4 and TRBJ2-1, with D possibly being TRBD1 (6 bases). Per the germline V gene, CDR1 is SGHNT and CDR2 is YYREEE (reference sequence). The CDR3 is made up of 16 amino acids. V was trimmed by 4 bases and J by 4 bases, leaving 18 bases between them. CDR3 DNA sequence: TGTGCCAGCAGCCCTCGAGAGCCTGACAGGTACAATGAGCAGTTCTTC. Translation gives CASSPREPDRYNEQFF.

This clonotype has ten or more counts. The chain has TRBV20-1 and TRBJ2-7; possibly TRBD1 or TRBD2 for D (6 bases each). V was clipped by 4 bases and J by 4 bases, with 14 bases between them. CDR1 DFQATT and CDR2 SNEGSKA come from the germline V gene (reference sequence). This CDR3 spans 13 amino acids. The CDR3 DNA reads TGCAGTGCTAAAGGCACGGGGGCTTACGAGCAGTACTTC. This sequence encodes CSAKGTGAYEQYF.

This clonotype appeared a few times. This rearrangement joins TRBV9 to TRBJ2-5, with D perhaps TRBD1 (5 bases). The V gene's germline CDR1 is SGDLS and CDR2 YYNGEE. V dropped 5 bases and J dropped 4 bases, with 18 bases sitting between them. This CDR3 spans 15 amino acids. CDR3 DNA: TGTGCCAGCAGACGTGGGGCCGGACAACTAGAGACCCAGTACTTC. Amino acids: CASRRGAGQLETQYF.

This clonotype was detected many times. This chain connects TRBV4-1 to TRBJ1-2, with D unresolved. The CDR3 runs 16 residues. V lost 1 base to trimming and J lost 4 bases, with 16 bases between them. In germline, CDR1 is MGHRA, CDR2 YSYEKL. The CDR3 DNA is TGCGCCAGCAGCCAAGTGGGAGGACCCAAGAGCTATGGCTACACCTTC. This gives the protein CASSQVGGPKSYGYTF.

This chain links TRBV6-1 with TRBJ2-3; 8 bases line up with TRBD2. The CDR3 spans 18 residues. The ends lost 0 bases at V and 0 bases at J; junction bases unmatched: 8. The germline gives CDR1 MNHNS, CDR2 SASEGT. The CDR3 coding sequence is TGTGCCAGCAGTGAAGCGCTGTTTCCGGGAGGGAGCACAGATACGCAGTATTTT. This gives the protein CASSEALFPGGSTDTQYF.

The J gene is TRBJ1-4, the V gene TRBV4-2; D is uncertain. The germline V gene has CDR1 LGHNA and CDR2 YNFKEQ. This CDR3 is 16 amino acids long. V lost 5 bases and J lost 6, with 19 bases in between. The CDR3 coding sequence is TGTGCCAGCAGCTTACACTTAAAGGACGGTGATGAAAAACTGTTTTTT. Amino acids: CASSLHLKDGDEKLFF.

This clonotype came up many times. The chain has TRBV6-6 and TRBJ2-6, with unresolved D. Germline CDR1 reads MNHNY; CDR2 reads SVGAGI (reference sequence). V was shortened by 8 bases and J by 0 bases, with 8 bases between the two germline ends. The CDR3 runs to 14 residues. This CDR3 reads CASSTNSGANVLTF. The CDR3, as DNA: TGTGCCAGCTCCACTAACTCTGGGGCCAACGTCCTGACTTTC.

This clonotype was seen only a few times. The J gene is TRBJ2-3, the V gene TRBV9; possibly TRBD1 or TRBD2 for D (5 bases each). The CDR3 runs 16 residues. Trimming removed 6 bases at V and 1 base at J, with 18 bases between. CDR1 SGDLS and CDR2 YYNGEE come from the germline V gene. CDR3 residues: CASTTGSSGRTDTQYF. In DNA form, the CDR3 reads TGTGCCAGCACCACCGGAAGCTCGGGGCGCACAGATACGCAGTATTTT. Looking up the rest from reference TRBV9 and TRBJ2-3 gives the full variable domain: DSGVTQTPKHLITATGQRVTLRCSPRSGDLSVYWYQQSLDQGLQFLIQYYNGEERAKGNILERFSAQQFPDLHSELNLSSLELGDSALYFCASTTGSSGRTDTQYFGPGTRLTVL.

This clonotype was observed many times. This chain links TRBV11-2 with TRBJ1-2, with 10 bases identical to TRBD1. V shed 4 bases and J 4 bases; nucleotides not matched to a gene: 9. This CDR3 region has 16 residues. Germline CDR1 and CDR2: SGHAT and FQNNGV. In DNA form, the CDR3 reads TGTGCCAGCAGCTCGGCCGGGACAGGGGCTGGCTATGGCTACACCTTC. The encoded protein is CASSSAGTGAGYGYTF.

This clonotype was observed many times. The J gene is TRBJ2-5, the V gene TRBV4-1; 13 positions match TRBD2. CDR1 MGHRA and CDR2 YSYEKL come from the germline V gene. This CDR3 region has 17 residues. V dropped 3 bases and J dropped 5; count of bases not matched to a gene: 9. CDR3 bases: TGCGCCAGCAGCCAGGAACCGACTAGCGGGAGGTCGGAGACCCAGTACTTC. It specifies CASSQEPTSGRSETQYF.

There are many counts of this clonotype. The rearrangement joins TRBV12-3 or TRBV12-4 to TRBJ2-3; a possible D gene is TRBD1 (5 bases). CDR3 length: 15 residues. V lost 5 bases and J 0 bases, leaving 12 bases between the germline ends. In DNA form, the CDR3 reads TGTGCCAGCAGTCCCCGGACAACTAGCACAGATACGCAGTATTTT. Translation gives CASSPRTTSTDTQYF.

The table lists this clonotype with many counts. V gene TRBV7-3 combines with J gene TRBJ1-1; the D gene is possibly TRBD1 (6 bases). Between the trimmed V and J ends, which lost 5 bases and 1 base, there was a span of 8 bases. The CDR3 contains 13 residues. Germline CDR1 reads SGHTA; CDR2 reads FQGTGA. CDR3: CASSLQGNTEAFF. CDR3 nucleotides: TGTGCCAGCAGCCTACAGGGGAACACTGAAGCTTTCTTT.

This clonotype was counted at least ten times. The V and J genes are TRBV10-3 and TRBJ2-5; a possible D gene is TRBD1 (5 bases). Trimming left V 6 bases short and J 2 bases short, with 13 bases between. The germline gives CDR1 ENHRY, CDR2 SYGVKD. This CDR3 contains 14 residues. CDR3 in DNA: TGTGCCATCAGCAGATTCAGGGTACAAGAGACCCAGTACTTC. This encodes CAISRFRVQETQYF.

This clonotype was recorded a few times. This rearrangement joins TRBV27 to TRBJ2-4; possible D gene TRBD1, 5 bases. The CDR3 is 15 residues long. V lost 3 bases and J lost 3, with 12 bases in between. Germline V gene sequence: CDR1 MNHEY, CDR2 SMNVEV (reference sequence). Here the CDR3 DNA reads TGTGCCAGCAGTTTCAGGGCTTTGGACAAAAACATTCAGTACTTC. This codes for CASSFRALDKNIQYF.

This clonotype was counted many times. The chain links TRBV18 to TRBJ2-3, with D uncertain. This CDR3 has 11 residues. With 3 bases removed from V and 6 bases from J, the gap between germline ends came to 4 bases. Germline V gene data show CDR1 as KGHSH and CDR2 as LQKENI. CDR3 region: CASSPWDTQYF. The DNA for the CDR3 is TGTGCCAGCTCACCTTGGGATACGCAGTATTTT.